These 8 T cell receptor beta chains were all obtained from the same sample, sequenced in a study of vaccination effects on CD4 cells after COVID-19 (dated by TCRdb to the early 2020s). The library came from the immunoSEQ multiplex PCR assay. TCRdb carries this immuneACCESS record with in-frame sequences only. Its versions omit some clonotypes, under half of them owing to an unresolved V gene in the studies checked, with the rest unexplained. The sample table shows tens of thousands of clones, and roughly 76% are seen once. The ten top clones hold roughly 5% of the sample. In the ViraFEST assay, PBMC were stimulated with viral peptide pools, and antigen-specific CD4+ T cell clonotypes were then identified by expansion using TCR sequencing. After around 10 days of culture, CD4+ T cells were isolated with the EasySep CD4+ T cell isolation kit. Two doses of either the BNT162b2 or the mRNA-1273 mRNA SARS-CoV-2 vaccine were administered to participants.

Antigens for these TCRs are unknown. Material: CD4+ T cells from PBMCs cultured with SARS-CoV-2 spike peptides, obtained after COVID-19 vaccination. The cell subset or site label, as the study defines it: SARS-CoV-2 spike overlapping peptide pool stimulation. The receptor set was obtained from a human donor who received a COVID-19 vaccine. Some clones in this sample may be carry-over from other donors' samples.

This clone was found once. This chain uses TRBV6-1 with TRBJ2-7; D is possibly TRBD1 or TRBD2 (6 bases each). The V and J ends lost 2 bases and 4 bases respectively, with 18 bases between them. Germline-derived CDR1 and CDR2 are MNHNS and SASEGT. The CDR3 extends over 16 amino acids. CDR3 nucleotide sequence: TGTGCCAGCAGTGAACAAGGGGGAGGAACGGCTTACGAGCAGTACGTC. Its translation: CASSEQGGGTAYEQYV.

The V gene is TRBV12-3 or TRBV12-4, the J gene TRBJ1-2; no reliable D call. The CDR3 spans 13 residues. V lost 3 bases, J lost 3 bases, and 8 bases lay in between. CDR3 DNA sequence: TGTGCCAGCAGTTTTCGGGTTTACTATGGCTACACCTTC. It specifies CASSFRVYYGYTF.

The V gene is TRBV5-1, the J gene TRBJ1-6; 8 bases are shared with TRBD1. CDR1 and CDR2 (germline): SGHRS, YFSETQ. This CDR3 comprises 14 residues. With 5 bases clipped from V and 8 bases from J, the junction kept 6 bases outside the gene matches. CDR3 residues: CASRTDRGHSPLHF. Written as DNA, the CDR3 is TGCGCCAGCAGGACAGACAGGGGACATTCACCCCTCCACTTT.

The chain is built from TRBV19 and TRBJ1-5, with 10 bases aligning to TRBD1. The trim removed 1 base at V and 6 bases at J, leaving 6 bases unmatched. CDR1 and CDR2 (germline): LNHDA, SQIVND (reference sequence). The CDR3 consists of 16 residues. The CDR3 here is CASSIGDRGSSQPQHF. DNA for the CDR3: TGTGCCAGTAGTATAGGGGACAGGGGCTCGAGTCAGCCCCAGCATTTT.

This clone was seen only once. The chain couples TRBV9 to TRBJ2-2, with 13 bases fitting TRBD2. Looked up from germline, CDR1 is SGDLS and CDR2 is YYNGEE. V was clipped by 4 bases and J by 2 bases; unmatched bases: 11. This CDR3 comprises 19 residues. The CDR3 region has the DNA TGTGCCAGCAGCCCCGGACTAGCGGGGGCCCCGATCAACACCGGGGAGCTGTTTTTT. It codes for CASSPGLAGAPINTGELFF.

The chain recombines TRBV6-6 with TRBJ2-1; D tentatively reads TRBD1 or TRBD2 (6 bases each). V gave up 0 bases and J gave up 6 bases, with 12 bases separating them. This CDR3 region has 15 residues. Germline CDR1 and CDR2: MNHNY and SVGAGI (reference sequence). Here the CDR3 reads CASSYSRGHLNEQFF. CDR3 nucleotides: TGTGCCAGCAGTTACTCGCGGGGACACCTCAATGAGCAGTTCTTC.

V is TRBV5-8 and J is TRBJ1-5; 7 bases align to TRBD1. J gave up 0 bases and V 0 bases, and 6 bases lay outside the gene matches. The germline gives CDR1 SGHTS, CDR2 YDEGEE. This CDR3 is 17 amino acids long. In nucleotides, the CDR3 is TGTGCCAGCAGCTTGGCACGGACAGGTTATAGCAATCAGCCCCAGCATTTT. It is translated as CASSLARTGYSNQPQHF.

The chain joins TRBV7-2 to TRBJ2-7; D remains unclear. The germline V gene encodes CDR1 SGHTA and CDR2 FQGNSA. This CDR3 has 14 residues. Trimming took 5 bases from V and 4 from J, leaving 15 bases between them. The CDR3 loop reads CASSPRAPGYEQYV. The CDR3 DNA is TGTGCCAGCAGCCCCCGAGCCCCCGGGTACGAGCAGTACGTC.